A single sample gave rise to the 10 T cell receptor delta chains below, sequenced in a study of gamma-delta chains in newborns, infants, children. TCRdb re-processed the reads via CATT. The sample yields roughly 11,000 delta-chain clones, approximately 8.2% seen once. The sample taken for sequencing was blood. The receptors were gathered from a child who was a newborn, infant or young child, either healthy, febrile or measles-vaccinated (not recorded which).

This clone was counted a few times. V and J are TRDV2 and TRDJ1; 7 positions agree with TRDD3. The V gene end was trimmed by 3 bases and the J gene end by 0 bases; junction bases not matched to a gene: 9. The CDR3 totals 16 residues. Germline CDR1 GEAIGNYY, CDR2 EKD. The CDR3 is CACDALLGMYTDKLIF. The CDR3 DNA reads TGTGCCTGTGACGCCCTACTGGGGATGTACACCGATAAACTCATCTTT.

The chain uses TRDV2 and TRDJ1, with 7 bases that match TRDD3. V was clipped by 2 bases and J by 0 bases; unmatched bases: 11. CDR3 size: 17 residues. Germline lookup yields CDR1 GEAIGNYY and CDR2 EKD. The CDR3 loop is CACDSVGEGTYTDKLIF. DNA for the CDR3: TGTGCCTGTGACAGTGTGGGGGAAGGGACTTACACCGATAAACTCATCTTT.

This clone was counted between two and nine times. The chain has TRDV1 and TRDJ1; 10 nucleotides agree with TRDD3. V shed 2 bases, J shed 0 bases, and the junction held 24 bases outside the gene matches. Germline CDR1 TSWWSYY, CDR2 QGS. This CDR3 contains 23 residues. CDR3 sequence reads: CALGEELHNLLVGDTIYTDKLIF. DNA for the CDR3: TGTGCTCTTGGGGAAGAGCTCCACAATCTCTTGGTGGGGGATACCATCTACACCGATAAACTCATCTTT.

This sequence joins TRDV2 and TRDJ1, with 12 positions matching TRDD3. TCRdb lists no J gene, so it was determined here by aligning the DNA to germline. The CDR3 totals 21 residues. Looked up from germline, CDR1 is GEAIGNYY and CDR2 is EKD. Trimming took 3 bases from V and 1 from J; bases not matched to a gene: 20. The CDR3: CACDAVSGGYEFGKITDKLIF. The CDR3 nucleotides are TGTGCCTGTGACGCCGTTTCTGGGGGATACGAATTCGGAAAAATCACCGATAAACTCATCTTT.

CDR3 DNA: TGTGCCTGTGACACCGTGGGCTCTGGGGGGCCCGAAGGCGCCTACACCGATAAACTCATCTTT. Encoded protein: CACDTVGSGGPEGAYTDKLIF. V is TRDV2 and J is TRDJ1, with 7 bases aligning to TRDD3. The CDR3 totals 21 residues. CDR1 is GEAIGNYY, CDR2 EKD, per germline. V dropped 0 bases and J dropped 0; count of bases not matched to a gene: 21.

This clone was recorded a few times. This specimen includes other DNA sequences encoding the same CDR3. The chain uses TRDV2 and TRDJ1; 11 positions agree with TRDD3. The germline V gene has CDR1 GEAIGNYY and CDR2 EKD. CDR3 size: 17 residues. Unmatched junction bases numbered 10, after V lost 3 bases and J lost 2 bases. The CDR3 bases are TGTGCCTGTGACGCTCTTTTGGGGGATACGCGAACCGATAAACTCATCTTT. Translation gives CACDALLGDTRTDKLIF.

This chain links TRDV2 with TRDJ1; D might be TRDD3 (5 bases). Germline loops: CDR1 GEAIGNYY, CDR2 EKD. Trimming cost V 1 base and J 0 bases, with 38 bases left between them. The CDR3 is 24 residues long. CDR3 DNA: TGTGCCTGTGACACACTCGCTATTGGAGGAGTTACGCGCGGTAGGGGGCCTTACACCGATAAACTCATCTTT. Protein: CACDTLAIGGVTRGRGPYTDKLIF.

Called V gene: TRDV2; the J gene was not called; TRDD3, the table's D call, was not compared with the DNA. The CDR3 totals 21 residues. Germline V lookup: CDR1 GEAIGNYY, CDR2 EKD. The CDR3, as DNA: TGTGCCTGTGACCTCCTTTCTCGACTGGGGGATACGGAGGAGGGCACCGATAAACCCATCTTT. This translates into CACDLLSRLGDTEEGTDKPIF.

This clone qualifies as medium-sized. The chain uses TRDV2 and TRDJ1; TRDD3 matches 8 bases. V trimming: 0 bases; J trimming: 0 bases; junction bases outside the gene matches: 20. The CDR3 is made up of 21 amino acids. Germline V gives CDR1 GEAIGNYY, CDR2 EKD. CDR3 DNA: TGTGCCTGTGACACCGTGGCCCTCCCGGCGGGGGATAAAAGGGACACCGATAAACTCATCTTT. This encodes CACDTVALPAGDKRDTDKLIF.

About this clone itself: Other nucleotide sequences in the sample specify the same CDR3. The chain couples TRDV2 to TRDJ1; 11 nucleotides match TRDD3. Germline assignment: CDR1 GEAIGNYY and CDR2 EKD. This CDR3 region has 17 residues. V shed 1 base and J 0 bases; nucleotides not matched to a gene: 6. DNA for the CDR3: TGTGCCTGTGACACTCTGGGGGATACCGGGTACACCGATAAACTCATCTTT. It specifies CACDTLGDTGYTDKLIF.